This T cell receptor (beta chain) was obtained from a study of immune evolution from preneoplasia to lung adenocarcinoma. Study-level information: HLA loss of heterozygosity: about 7% AIS, under 19% MIA, approximately 35% ADC, none AAH. Whole-study findings and limits: Clonality was highest in normal lung, lower in later-stage lesions apparently.

Points on this clone: The antigen is unknown.

The data were produced by immunoSEQ multiplex PCR, yet TCRdb's version contains in-frame clones alone and is incomplete. The top ten hold around 5% of the sample, which has 27,000 or so clones, around 74% seen once. Trimming took off 3 bases at V and 0 bases at J, with 13 bases between the two ends. The CDR3 spans 16 residues. Germline CDR1 and CDR2: SGHRS and YFSETQ. Histologic diagnosis was independently verified by two lung pathologists. Nucleic acids came from premalignant or tumor cells enriched by macro-dissection. V usage is TRBV5-1 and J usage is TRBJ1-3; D is ambiguous. Sequences were obtained from FFPE invasive lung adenocarcinoma tissue. This clonotype was obtained from a person in their sixties with invasive lung adenocarcinoma. Some clones in this sample may be carry-over from other donors' samples. This CDR3 is CASSSIGLSSGNTIYF. DNA for the CDR3: TGCGCCAGCAGCTCAATAGGGCTGTCCTCTGGAAACACCATATATTTT.